This is a list of T cell receptor beta chains from one sample in a study of blood T cell repertoires in COVID-19. Profiled with immunoSEQ multiplex PCR; TCRdb holds only in-frame clones, not every one. The sample includes about 300,000 clones, 80% to 90% of them seen just once. Sequenced: peripheral blood. Receptors originate from a woman aged 50 to 60 who had recovered from COVID-19. Each CDR3 is given with its conserved first and last residue. D genes are given only for firm matches. Clone size is given for some rows only: seen once, a few or many times, or a class if the clone is expanded.

J: TRBJ2-2
V: TRBV7-2
size: NA
D: NA
CDR3: CASNRLVQGANTGELFF
DNA: TGTGCCAGCAATCGGCTGGTCCAGGGCGCGAACACCGGGGAGCTGTTTTTT

J: TRBJ2-7
V: TRBV5-4
size: NA
D: TRBD2
CDR3: CASSLPASGSYEQYF
DNA: TGTGCCAGCAGCTTACCGGCTAGCGGGAGCTACGAGCAGTACTTC

J: TRBJ2-3
V: TRBV5-1
size: NA
D: NA
CDR3: CASSLGAGAHTDTQYF
DNA: TGCGCCAGCAGCTTGGGGGCGGGGGCTCACACAGATACGCAGTATTTT

J: TRBJ2-7
V: TRBV28
size: NA
D: TRBD1
CDR3: CASSPLGQGTYEQYF
DNA: TGTGCCAGCAGTCCCTTGGGACAGGGGACCTACGAGCAGTACTTC

J: TRBJ2-7
V: TRBV4-1
size: NA
D: TRBD2
CDR3: CASSQQGQGGYEQYF
DNA: TGCGCCAGCAGCCAGCAAGGGCAGGGAGGGTACGAGCAGTACTTC

J: TRBJ2-3
V: TRBV28
size: NA
D: NA
CDR3: CASSFGGTSTDTQYF
DNA: TGTGCCAGCAGTTTCGGGGGGACAAGCACAGATACGCAGTATTTT

J: TRBJ2-3
V: TRBV5-1
size: NA
D: TRBD2
CDR3: CASSPRLAGGNTDTQYF
DNA: TGCGCCAGCAGCCCGCGACTAGCGGGGGGAAACACAGATACGCAGTATTTT

J: TRBJ1-4
V: TRBV25-1
size: NA
D: TRBD1
CDR3: CASSEYAGGIEKLFF
DNA: TGTGCCAGCAGTGAATACGCAGGGGGCATTGAAAAACTGTTTTTT

J: TRBJ2-2
V: TRBV11-2
size: NA
D: TRBD1
CDR3: CASSLDLQGATGELFF
DNA: TGTGCCAGCAGCTTAGATTTGCAGGGGGCAACCGGGGAGCTGTTTTTT

J: TRBJ2-7
V: TRBV5-6
size: NA
D: TRBD2
CDR3: CASSLRREAGLTAYEQYF
DNA: TGTGCCAGCAGCTTGCGCCGGGAAGCGGGGCTAACCGCCTACGAGCAGTACTTC

J: TRBJ2-5
V: TRBV7-2
size: few
D: NA
CDR3: CASSLVGGRGSETQYF
DNA: TGTGCCAGCAGCTTAGTTGGAGGACGCGGGTCGGAGACCCAGTACTTC

J: TRBJ2-5
V: TRBV28
size: NA
D: NA
CDR3: CASSTGLGPQETQYF
DNA: TGTGCCAGCAGCACAGGGTTGGGTCCCCAAGAGACCCAGTACTTC

J: TRBJ2-5
V: TRBV28
size: few
D: NA
CDR3: CASSSLTRGQETQYF
DNA: TGTGCCAGCAGTTCTCTAACCCGGGGGCAAGAGACCCAGTACTTC

J: TRBJ2-3
V: TRBV6-4
size: NA
D: TRBD2
CDR3: CASSESGLAGGEDTQYF
DNA: TGTGCCAGCAGCGAATCGGGACTAGCGGGAGGCGAAGATACGCAGTATTTT

J: TRBJ2-7
V: TRBV23-1
size: NA
D: TRBD2
CDR3: CASSQSKRGDYEQYF
DNA: TGCGCCAGCAGTCAATCGAAGCGGGGGGACTACGAGCAGTACTTC

J: TRBJ2-1
V: TRBV7-2
size: NA
D: TRBD2
CDR3: CASSLSGGGTYNEQFF
DNA: TGTGCCAGCAGCTTAAGCGGGGGGGGAACCTACAATGAGCAGTTCTTC

J: TRBJ1-2
V: TRBV7-2
size: NA
D: TRBD1
CDR3: CASSPGQGGHYGYTF
DNA: TGTGCCAGCAGCCCGGGACAGGGGGGCCACTATGGCTACACCTTC

J: TRBJ2-7
V: TRBV9
size: NA
D: TRBD2
CDR3: CASSVEASGRSGRQYF
DNA: TGTGCCAGCAGCGTAGAGGCTAGCGGGAGGAGTGGTAGGCAGTACTTC

J: TRBJ1-6
V: TRBV2
size: NA
D: NA
CDR3: CASSEALGASSPLHF
DNA: TGTGCCAGCAGTGAAGCCCTGGGGGCGTCTTCACCCCTCCACTTT

J: TRBJ2-2
V: TRBV5-1
size: NA
D: TRBD1
CDR3: CASKEGGTYTGELFF
DNA: TGCGCCAGCAAGGAAGGGGGCACGTACACCGGGGAGCTGTTTTTT

J: TRBJ2-2
V: TRBV10-3
size: NA
D: NA
CDR3: CAIGRGDTGELFF
DNA: TGTGCCATCGGCAGGGGGGACACCGGGGAGCTGTTTTTT

J: TRBJ1-6
V: TRBV18
size: NA
D: TRBD1
CDR3: CASSLTGTGEDSPLHF
DNA: TGTGCCAGCTCATTAACCGGGACAGGGGAGGATTCACCCCTCCACTTT

J: TRBJ1-5
V: TRBV7-2
size: NA
D: TRBD1
CDR3: CASSTGVYSNQPQHF
DNA: TGTGCCAGCAGCACAGGGGTCTATAGCAATCAGCCCCAGCATTTT

J: TRBJ2-6
V: TRBV6-5
size: NA
D: TRBD1
CDR3: CASSYEQGAGANVLTF
DNA: TGTGCCAGCAGTTATGAACAGGGGGCTGGGGCCAACGTCCTGACTTTC

J: TRBJ2-7
V: TRBV3-1/TRBV3-2
size: few
D: NA
CDR3: CASSQARTIGGNEQYF
DNA: TGTGCCAGCAGCCAGGCCCGGACTATCGGAGGAAACGAGCAGTACTTC

J: TRBJ1-2
V: TRBV6-4
size: NA
D: NA
CDR3: CASSAVGRGSGNYGYTF
DNA: TGTGCCAGCAGTGCAGTCGGCAGGGGATCGGGGAACTATGGCTACACCTTC

J: TRBJ2-1
V: TRBV7-3
size: NA
D: TRBD2
CDR3: CASSPLAGGFNEQFF
DNA: TGTGCCAGCAGCCCCCTCGCGGGGGGGTTCAATGAGCAGTTCTTC

J: TRBJ1-2
V: TRBV18
size: NA
D: NA
CDR3: CASSPSGIPNYGYTF
DNA: TGTGCCAGCTCACCATCGGGGATTCCCAACTATGGCTACACCTTC

J: TRBJ2-2
V: TRBV2
size: NA
D: NA
CDR3: CASSRQELNTGELFF
DNA: TGTGCCAGCAGCAGACAGGAGTTGAACACCGGGGAGCTGTTTTTT

J: TRBJ1-6
V: TRBV28
size: NA
D: NA
CDR3: CASSFGGYYNSPLHF
DNA: TGTGCCAGCAGTTTTGGGGGCTACTATAATTCACCCCTCCACTTT

J: TRBJ1-6
V: TRBV28
size: NA
D: TRBD1
CDR3: CASSLPGQGASPLHF
DNA: TGTGCCAGCAGTTTACCGGGACAGGGGGCGTCACCCCTCCACTTT

J: TRBJ2-1
V: TRBV25-1
size: NA
D: NA
CDR3: CASQGYSYNEQFF
DNA: TGTGCCAGCCAGGGGTACTCCTACAATGAGCAGTTCTTC

J: TRBJ2-4
V: TRBV4-3
size: NA
D: NA
CDR3: CASSQTRGSLAKNIQYF
DNA: TGCGCCAGCAGCCAGACCCGGGGTTCACTAGCCAAAAACATTCAGTACTTC

J: TRBJ1-6
V: TRBV4-1
size: NA
D: NA
CDR3: CASSQDGAGNSPLHF
DNA: TGCGCCAGCAGCCAAGACGGCGCGGGGAATTCACCCCTCCACTTT

J: TRBJ2-5
V: TRBV7-2
size: NA
D: NA
CDR3: CASSLFSTGEGETQYF
DNA: TGTGCCAGCAGCTTATTCTCGACAGGGGAGGGGGAGACCCAGTACTTC

J: TRBJ1-1
V: TRBV7-9
size: NA
D: NA
CDR3: CASRGGGAGCTEAFF
DNA: TGTGCCAGCAGGGGAGGAGGAGCAGGTTGCACTGAAGCTTTCTTT

J: TRBJ2-1
V: TRBV7-2
size: NA
D: TRBD2
CDR3: CASSFGTSGRRVGNEQFF
DNA: TGTGCCAGCAGCTTCGGGACTAGCGGGAGGAGGGTCGGCAATGAGCAGTTCTTC

J: TRBJ2-7
V: TRBV3-1/TRBV3-2
size: NA
D: NA
CDR3: CASSQGAFFYEQYF
DNA: TGTGCCAGCAGCCAAGGGGCCTTTTTCTACGAGCAGTACTTC

J: TRBJ2-7
V: TRBV11-2
size: NA
D: TRBD2
CDR3: CASSLGGLRVYEQYF
DNA: TGTGCCAGCAGCTTAGGGGGACTACGAGTCTACGAGCAGTACTTC

J: TRBJ1-6
V: TRBV11-2
size: NA
D: TRBD1
CDR3: CASSLVGGTGYGSPLHF
DNA: TGTGCCAGCAGCTTAGTGGGGGGGACAGGTTATGGTTCACCCCTCCACTTT

J: TRBJ2-3
V: TRBV12-3/TRBV12-4
size: NA
D: NA
CDR3: CATIREATDTQYF
DNA: TGTGCCACTATCAGGGAAGCAACAGATACGCAGTATTTT

J: TRBJ2-5
V: TRBV6-2/TRBV6-3
size: NA
D: TRBD2
CDR3: CASSYLTSGTRGSETQYF
DNA: TGTGCCAGCAGTTACTTGACTAGCGGGACGAGAGGGTCAGAGACCCAGTACTTC

J: TRBJ2-5
V: TRBV10-1
size: NA
D: NA
CDR3: CASSEFPAAQKKETQYF
DNA: TGCGCCAGCAGTGAGTTTCCAGCGGCACAAAAAAAAGAGACCCAGTACTTC

J: TRBJ1-1
V: TRBV9
size: NA
D: NA
CDR3: CASTTDNGGVAFF
DNA: TGTGCCAGCACCACCGACAATGGGGGGGTGGCTTTCTTT

J: TRBJ1-1
V: TRBV5-1
size: NA
D: NA
CDR3: CASSLQNVNTEAFF
DNA: TGCGCCAGCAGCTTACAGAACGTGAACACTGAAGCTTTCTTT

J: TRBJ2-3
V: TRBV7-2
size: few
D: NA
CDR3: CASSFAGGTDTQYF
DNA: TGTGCCAGCAGCTTCGCAGGGGGCACAGATACGCAGTATTTT

J: TRBJ2-3
V: TRBV18
size: NA
D: TRBD2
CDR3: CASSPNPGLAGSTDTQYF
DNA: TGTGCCAGCTCACCTAACCCGGGACTAGCGGGGAGCACAGATACGCAGTATTTT

J: TRBJ2-5
V: TRBV6-2/TRBV6-3
size: NA
D: NA
CDR3: CASSYWRETQYF
DNA: TGTGCCAGCAGTTACTGGAGGGAGACCCAGTACTTC

J: TRBJ2-6
V: TRBV4-3
size: NA
D: TRBD2
CDR3: CASSLTSGRAHGANVLTF
DNA: TGCGCCAGCAGCCTGACTAGCGGGAGGGCGCATGGGGCCAACGTCCTGACTTTC

J: TRBJ1-1
V: TRBV6-2/TRBV6-3
size: few
D: NA
CDR3: CASSYSGEGDTEAFF
DNA: TGTGCCAGCAGTTACTCTGGGGAGGGTGATACTGAAGCTTTCTTT

J: TRBJ2-5
V: TRBV7-2
size: NA
D: TRBD2
CDR3: CASSVGTSGGAGETQYF
DNA: TGTGCCAGCAGCGTCGGGACTAGCGGGGGGGCTGGAGAGACCCAGTACTTC

J: TRBJ2-4
V: TRBV9
size: NA
D: TRBD1
CDR3: CASSAGTGSNIQYF
DNA: TGTGCCAGCAGCGCCGGGACAGGTTCGAACATTCAGTACTTC

J: TRBJ1-2
V: TRBV3-1/TRBV3-2
size: few
D: NA
CDR3: CASSQGRDYGYTF
DNA: TGTGCCAGCAGCCAAGGACGGGACTATGGCTACACCTTC

J: TRBJ2-7
V: TRBV11-2
size: NA
D: NA
CDR3: CASSFFGSDLEQYF
DNA: TGTGCCAGCAGCTTTTTCGGGAGTGACCTCGAGCAGTACTTC